This entry is about one T cell receptor beta chain. The PCR ran on 60 Vbeta and 13 Jbeta primers. Data came from immunoSEQ multiplex PCR; TCRdb stores just in-frame clones and leaves some out. The sample includes some 140,000 clones, more than 75% of them seen just once. This sample is part of a study of cytomegalovirus exposure and HLA in healthy donors. Study background: An analysis done earlier identified almost 120 million unique TCR beta sequences from around 180 million T cells.

V shed 6 bases and J 3 bases; nucleotides not matched to a gene: 9. This CDR3 is 15 amino acids long. Per the germline V gene, CDR1 is SQVTM and CDR2 is ANQGSEA. Input material: PBMCs. The TCR sequence derives from a woman under 40 in good health and CMV-seronegative. The rearrangement uses TRBV29-1 and TRBJ2-1, with 9 bases identical to TRBD1. CDR3 in amino acids: CSVGTGTGYYNEQFF. DNA for the CDR3: TGCAGCGTCGGGACCGGGACAGGGTACTACAATGAGCAGTTCTTC.